This T cell receptor beta chain derives from a study of cytomegalovirus exposure and HLA in healthy donors. As for the study in general: Approximately 200 million T cells yielded roughly 120 million unique TCR beta sequences in earlier analysis. Study results and limitations: In vitro checks showed that a few CMV-associated chains really do target CMV antigens. According to reports, the classifier identified cytomegalovirus status with high specificity and sensitivity. In a later analysis, a genetic analysis reported fewer productive-TCR N-insertions in an Asian-associated ancestry cluster than the cohort average.

The PCR employed 60 Vbeta primers together with 13 Jbeta primers. Method: immunoSEQ multiplex PCR; TCRdb's copy keeps in-frame clones and lacks some. Among 110,000 or so clones listed, 73% were seen once. Turning to this clone: Its antigen is still unknown.

The CDR3 has 15 amino acids. Germline loops: CDR1 LGHNT, CDR2 FRNRAP. Trimming took 1 base from V and 4 from J; bases not matched to a gene: 5. The sequencing sample was made of PBMCs. The receptor was derived from a man aged 40-50 years in good health and CMV-seronegative. V and J are TRBV12-5 and TRBJ1-1, with TRBD1 matching over 8 bases. CDR3: CASGLAGGASTEAFF. The CDR3 DNA sequence: TGTGCTAGTGGTTTGGCAGGGGGCGCGAGCACTGAAGCTTTCTTT.